The clone carrying this T cell receptor (beta chain) came up many times. Its matching antigen is unknown. The sample is drawn from a study of regulatory T cells in long-lasting Graves disease. The wider study: The definition of persistent Graves' disease was over 5 years of antithyroid drugs with positive TSH receptor antibodies. Study findings and constraints: Persistent Graves' patients showed less TCR diversity than newly diagnosed patients showed.

As to time point: persistent/refractory GD, antithyroid drugs over 5 years with positive TRAb. TCR sequences were obtained from RNA taken from PBMCs. The authors drew approximately 9 milliliters of peripheral blood into EDTA tubes. Assembly of TCR beta libraries relied on iRepertoire HTBI primers together with Arm-PCR of CDR3 regions. TCRdb re-analysed the multiplex PCR reads in MiXCR, keeping a single row per CDR3 protein. The sample lists approximately 290,000 distinct CDR3 sequences, around a fifth seen once, with about 56% in the top ten. The germline V and J ends were trimmed by 4 bases and 5 bases, with 14 bases remaining between them. Germline CDR1 is SQVTM and CDR2 is ANQGSEA. CDR3 length: 13 amino acids.

Sequencing used peripheral blood mononuclear cells (PBMCs), obtained when the disease was refractory, from a patient treated with antithyroid drugs. The origin of this receptor is a female donor with Graves disease. The chain combines TRBV29-1 with TRBJ1-1, with D possibly being TRBD1 (5 bases). The CDR3 spells CSVAYWGKTEAFF. The CDR3 DNA reads TGCAGCGTTGCCTATTGGGGGAAAACTGAAGCTTTCTTT.